Listed below are T cell receptor beta chains from one sample, sequenced in a study of blood T cell repertoires in COVID-19. Profiling relied on immunoSEQ multiplex PCR, and the TCRdb table lists in-frame clones only, not all of them. The sample consists of roughly 100,000 clones, about 85% of them appearing once. Sequences were obtained from peripheral blood. These receptors came from a man aged 50 to 59 with acute or convalescent COVID-19. Each CDR3 is given with its conserved first and last residue. Each record gives: clone size, J gene, V gene, D gene, CDR3 protein, CDR3 DNA. The D gene is left open where the match is weak. The listing skips clone size in some rows; elsewhere it reads once, few, many or a size class.

size: few
J: TRBJ2-7
V: TRBV4-1
D: TRBD2
CDR3: CASSQDAQVAGAEQYF
DNA: TGCGCCAGCAGCCAAGACGCCCAGGTAGCGGGAGCCGAGCAGTACTTC

size: NA
J: TRBJ2-4
V: TRBV6-1
D: TRBD1
CDR3: CASSDGTGMNIQYF
DNA: TGTGCCAGCAGTGATGGGACAGGGATGAACATTCAGTACTTC

size: few
J: TRBJ2-7
V: TRBV7-2
D: NA
CDR3: CASSPRGVSGVYEQYF
DNA: TGTGCCAGCAGCCCCAGGGGGGTTAGCGGGGTCTACGAGCAGTACTTC

size: once
J: TRBJ1-1
V: TRBV15
D: NA
CDR3: CATSRGRGQRIEAFF
DNA: TGTGCCACCAGCAGGGGAAGAGGACAGCGTATTGAAGCTTTCTTT

size: NA
J: TRBJ2-3
V: TRBV2
D: TRBD2
CDR3: CASSVTSGSADTQYF
DNA: TGTGCCAGCAGTGTTACTAGCGGGAGTGCAGATACGCAGTATTTT

size: NA
J: TRBJ2-3
V: TRBV6-6
D: NA
CDR3: CASSALLSGTDTQYF
DNA: TGTGCCAGCAGCGCACTTTTATCGGGCACAGATACGCAGTATTTT

size: few
J: TRBJ1-5
V: TRBV2
D: NA
CDR3: CASSAVAGQGNQPQHF
DNA: TGTGCCAGCAGTGCTGTGGCAGGGCAAGGCAATCAGCCCCAGCATTTT

size: few
J: TRBJ1-6
V: TRBV3-1/TRBV3-2
D: NA
CDR3: CASSQDWASYNSPLHF
DNA: TGTGCCAGCAGCCAAGACTGGGCCTCCTATAATTCACCCCTCCACTTT

size: NA
J: TRBJ1-2
V: TRBV5-5
D: TRBD1
CDR3: CASSLGTAGGYTF
DNA: TGTGCCAGCAGCTTAGGGACAGCCGGTGGCTACACCTTC

size: NA
J: TRBJ2-1
V: TRBV11-2
D: TRBD2
CDR3: CASSPLRAGGRDEQFF
DNA: TGTGCCAGCAGCCCCCTAAGAGCGGGGGGGCGGGATGAGCAGTTCTTC

size: NA
J: TRBJ2-5
V: TRBV5-1
D: NA
CDR3: CASTQSGDQETQYF
DNA: TGCGCCAGCACACAGTCCGGGGATCAAGAGACCCAGTACTTC

size: NA
J: TRBJ2-7
V: TRBV21-1
D: NA
CDR3: CASSKVPSGSYEQYF
DNA: TGTGCCAGCAGCAAAGTGCCTAGCGGGAGCTACGAGCAGTACTTC

size: NA
J: TRBJ1-1
V: TRBV6-6
D: NA
CDR3: CASSYSLTIAEAFF
DNA: TGTGCCAGCAGTTACTCGCTAACGATCGCTGAAGCTTTCTTT

size: NA
J: TRBJ1-3
V: TRBV7-9
D: NA
CDR3: CASSQGEGNTIYF
DNA: TGTGCCAGCAGCCAAGGGGAAGGAAACACCATATATTTT

size: NA
J: TRBJ1-2
V: TRBV2
D: NA
CDR3: CAGKRDIYGYTF
DNA: TGTGCCGGAAAAAGGGACATCTATGGCTACACCTTC

size: NA
J: TRBJ1-6
V: TRBV11-2
D: TRBD1
CDR3: CASSLDGTELYNSPLHF
DNA: TGTGCCAGCAGCTTAGACGGGACAGAATTATATAATTCACCCCTCCACTTT

size: NA
J: TRBJ2-7
V: TRBV5-6
D: NA
CDR3: CASSLGGQPTYEQYF
DNA: TGTGCCAGCAGCTTGGGGGGGCAACCGACCTACGAGCAGTACTTC

size: NA
J: TRBJ1-2
V: TRBV6-5
D: NA
CDR3: CASSYRRAGDPYGYTF
DNA: TGTGCCAGCAGTTATCGGAGGGCAGGTGACCCATATGGCTACACCTTC

size: once
J: TRBJ1-2
V: TRBV7-9
D: NA
CDR3: CASSLGGGANYGYTF
DNA: TGTGCCAGCAGCTTAGGGGGGGGAGCTAACTATGGCTACACCTTC

size: NA
J: TRBJ1-1
V: TRBV27
D: NA
CDR3: CASSERRGYTEAFF
DNA: TGTGCCAGCAGTGAGAGAAGGGGGTATACTGAAGCTTTCTTT

size: NA
J: TRBJ1-1
V: TRBV10-3
D: NA
CDR3: CAISEPPGNTEAFF
DNA: TGTGCCATCAGTGAGCCCCCAGGGAACACTGAAGCTTTCTTT

size: NA
J: TRBJ1-5
V: TRBV28
D: NA
CDR3: CASSNTQFQPQHF
DNA: TGTGCCAGCAGCAACACGCAATTTCAGCCCCAGCATTTT

size: NA
J: TRBJ2-7
V: TRBV19
D: TRBD1
CDR3: CATTGGGYEQYF
DNA: TGTGCCACTACAGGGGGTGGCTACGAGCAGTACTTC

size: NA
J: TRBJ1-1
V: TRBV11-3
D: NA
CDR3: CASSLVENTEAFF
DNA: TGTGCCAGCAGCTTAGTAGAGAACACTGAAGCTTTCTTT

size: NA
J: TRBJ2-6
V: TRBV28
D: TRBD1
CDR3: CASRRQGSGANVLTF
DNA: TGTGCCAGCAGAAGACAGGGCTCTGGGGCCAACGTCCTGACTTTC

size: NA
J: TRBJ1-2
V: TRBV7-8
D: NA
CDR3: CASSLVAGGGYGYTF
DNA: TGTGCCAGCAGCCTAGTAGCCGGGGGGGGTTATGGCTACACCTTC

size: NA
J: TRBJ1-4
V: TRBV12-3/TRBV12-4
D: NA
CDR3: CASSEQGNEKLFF
DNA: TGTGCCAGCAGCGAACAGGGAAATGAAAAACTGTTTTTT

size: NA
J: TRBJ2-3
V: TRBV5-4
D: TRBD2
CDR3: CASIGTSGRSDTQYF
DNA: TGTGCCAGCATCGGGACTAGCGGGAGATCCGATACGCAGTATTTT

size: NA
J: TRBJ2-7
V: TRBV27
D: TRBD2
CDR3: CASSLSMVLAGVYEQYF
DNA: TGTGCCAGCAGTTTATCGATGGTACTAGCGGGAGTGTACGAGCAGTACTTC

size: NA
J: TRBJ2-3
V: TRBV7-6
D: TRBD2
CDR3: CASRPTSGGAGTQYF
DNA: TGTGCCAGCAGACCGACTAGCGGGGGGGCGGGTACGCAGTATTTT

size: few
J: TRBJ1-1
V: TRBV9
D: TRBD1
CDR3: CASSDGTGETTEAFF
DNA: TGTGCCAGCAGCGATGGGACAGGGGAAACCACTGAAGCTTTCTTT

size: NA
J: TRBJ2-1
V: TRBV4-1
D: NA
CDR3: CASSHYQLAYNEQFF
DNA: TGCGCCAGCAGCCACTATCAACTAGCCTACAATGAGCAGTTCTTC

size: NA
J: TRBJ1-2
V: TRBV5-4
D: TRBD1
CDR3: CASSSVDRAHGYTF
DNA: TGTGCCAGCAGCTCCGTCGACAGGGCCCATGGCTACACCTTC

size: NA
J: TRBJ1-2
V: TRBV12-3/TRBV12-4
D: NA
CDR3: CASSSNPFYGYTF
DNA: TGTGCCAGCAGTTCTAATCCCTTCTATGGCTACACCTTC

size: NA
J: TRBJ1-6
V: TRBV28
D: TRBD1
CDR3: CASSSWTGRNSPLHF
DNA: TGTGCCAGCAGTTCGTGGACAGGGAGGAATTCACCCCTCCACTTT

size: NA
J: TRBJ2-6
V: TRBV18
D: TRBD1
CDR3: CASSPTQDRASSGANVLTF
DNA: TGTGCCAGCTCACCAACACAGGACAGGGCCAGCTCTGGGGCCAACGTCCTGACTTTC